The present entry profiles one TCR beta chain with its context. The data stem from a study of human T cells and chemical hapten exposure. One entry per CDR3 protein, called by TCRdb with MiXCR from the RACE reads. Among 200,000 to 300,000 distinct CDR3 sequences listed, 8.6% were seen once. As to time point: pre-sensitization, week 0. Described treatment: therapeutic diphenylcyclopropenone sensitization with weekly scalp DPC. Looked up from germline, CDR1 is SGHAT and CDR2 is FQNNGV. The CDR3 sequence is 14 residues long. V lost 5 bases to trimming and J lost 4 bases, with 13 bases between them. The TCR was taken from a woman in her thirties or forties with alopecia areata. Some clones in this sample may be carry-over from other donors' samples. This rearrangement joins TRBV11-2 to TRBJ2-3; D unresolved. The source material was whole blood, sampled in connection with sensitization to the hapten diphenylcyclopropenone (DPC). CDR3: CASSPEVAADTQYF. CDR3 DNA sequence: TGTGCCAGCAGCCCCGAGGTGGCGGCAGATACGCAGTATTTT.